The subject of this entry is one TCR beta chain. Its antigen is not identified. Gene and germline names: mouse. The read halts 4 residues ahead of the CDR3 end, with the missing end drawn from the germline J gene. cDNA serving as the sequencing template came from extracted, reverse transcribed RNA. Data came from immunoSEQ multiplex PCR; TCRdb stores just in-frame clones and leaves some out. This repertoire holds some 110,000 clones, and none appear only once. CDR1 is MNHDT, CDR2 YYDKIL, per germline. The CDR3 consists of 12 residues. The sample belongs to a study of CD8+ T cells in alopecia areata. On the study more broadly: The approximately 6-11-week-old female C3H/HeJ mice were given skin taken from approximately 6-13-month-old C3H/HeJ graft donors that had spontaneous alopecia.

Broader study findings: TCR sharing across patients was less clear than in mice, possibly HLA-related. It was lesional scalp, especially alopecia totalis/universalis, that showed higher clonality than normal scalp.

The material sequenced was lesional skin. This TCR came from a C3H/HeJ mouse with alopecia areata. MHC haplotype of the strain: H2-k. The chain has TRBV17 and TRBJ1-2; 7 positions match TRBD1. The sequenced part of the CDR3 DNA is TGTGCTAGCAGCAGGGACAGCCCC. The encoded protein is CASSRDSP. The CDR3 reads in full as CASSRDSPDYTF.